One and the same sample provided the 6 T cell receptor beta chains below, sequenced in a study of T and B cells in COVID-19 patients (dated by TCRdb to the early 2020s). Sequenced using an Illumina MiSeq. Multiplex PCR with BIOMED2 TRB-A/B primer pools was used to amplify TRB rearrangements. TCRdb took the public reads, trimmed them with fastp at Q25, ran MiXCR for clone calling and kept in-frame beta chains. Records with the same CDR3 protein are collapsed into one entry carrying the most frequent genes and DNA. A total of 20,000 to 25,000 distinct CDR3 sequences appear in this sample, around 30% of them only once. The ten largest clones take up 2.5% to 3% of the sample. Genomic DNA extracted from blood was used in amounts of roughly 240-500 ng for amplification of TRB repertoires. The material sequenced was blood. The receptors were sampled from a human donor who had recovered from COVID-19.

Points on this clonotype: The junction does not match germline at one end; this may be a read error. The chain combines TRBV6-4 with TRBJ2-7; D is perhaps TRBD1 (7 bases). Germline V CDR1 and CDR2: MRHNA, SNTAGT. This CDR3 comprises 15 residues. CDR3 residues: CTSSVSGGRGDEQYF. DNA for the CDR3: TGTACCAGCAGTGTCTCTGGTGGCAGGGGGGACGAGCAGTACTTC.

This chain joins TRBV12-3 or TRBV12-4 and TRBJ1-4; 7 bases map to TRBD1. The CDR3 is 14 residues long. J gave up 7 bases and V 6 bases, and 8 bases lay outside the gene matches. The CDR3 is CASRYTGEGEKLFF. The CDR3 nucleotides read TGTGCCAGCAGGTATACAGGGGAGGGTGAAAAACTGTTTTTT.

In nucleotides, the CDR3 is TGTGCCAGAAGCCAGGAGGGTCCCAACACAGATACGCAGTATTTT. As protein: CARSQEGPNTDTQYF. The chain is built from TRBV5-3 and TRBJ2-3; weak D call: TRBD2 (6 bases). TRBV5-3 has ORF status, its function being uncertain. The V and J ends lost 4 bases and 2 bases respectively, with 14 bases between them. The CDR3 extends over 15 amino acids.

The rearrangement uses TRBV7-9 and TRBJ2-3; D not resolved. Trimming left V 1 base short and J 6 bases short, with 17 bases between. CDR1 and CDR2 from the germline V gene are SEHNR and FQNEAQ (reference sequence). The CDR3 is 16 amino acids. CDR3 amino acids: CASSLVGPSPLDTQYF. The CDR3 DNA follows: TGTGCCAGCAGCTTAGTCGGGCCATCCCCTTTGGATACGCAGTATTTT.

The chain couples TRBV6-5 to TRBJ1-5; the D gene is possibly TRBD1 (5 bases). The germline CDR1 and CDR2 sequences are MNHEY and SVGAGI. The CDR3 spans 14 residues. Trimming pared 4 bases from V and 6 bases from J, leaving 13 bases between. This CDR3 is CASSFLGASQPQHF. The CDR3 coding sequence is TGTGCCAGCAGTTTCCTCGGGGCGAGTCAGCCCCAGCATTTT.

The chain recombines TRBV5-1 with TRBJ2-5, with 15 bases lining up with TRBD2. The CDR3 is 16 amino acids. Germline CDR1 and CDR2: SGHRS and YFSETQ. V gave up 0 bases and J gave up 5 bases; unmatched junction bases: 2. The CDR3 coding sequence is TGCGCCAGCAGCTTGGCCGGACTAGCGGGGGGGGAGACCCAGTACTTC. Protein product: CASSLAGLAGGETQYF. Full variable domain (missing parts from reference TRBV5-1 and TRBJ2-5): KAGVTQTPRYLIKTRGQQVTLSCSPISGHRSVSWYQQTPGQGLQFLFEYFSETQRNKGNFPGRFSGRQFSNSRSEMNVSTLELGDSALYLCASSLAGLAGGETQYFGPGTRLLVL.